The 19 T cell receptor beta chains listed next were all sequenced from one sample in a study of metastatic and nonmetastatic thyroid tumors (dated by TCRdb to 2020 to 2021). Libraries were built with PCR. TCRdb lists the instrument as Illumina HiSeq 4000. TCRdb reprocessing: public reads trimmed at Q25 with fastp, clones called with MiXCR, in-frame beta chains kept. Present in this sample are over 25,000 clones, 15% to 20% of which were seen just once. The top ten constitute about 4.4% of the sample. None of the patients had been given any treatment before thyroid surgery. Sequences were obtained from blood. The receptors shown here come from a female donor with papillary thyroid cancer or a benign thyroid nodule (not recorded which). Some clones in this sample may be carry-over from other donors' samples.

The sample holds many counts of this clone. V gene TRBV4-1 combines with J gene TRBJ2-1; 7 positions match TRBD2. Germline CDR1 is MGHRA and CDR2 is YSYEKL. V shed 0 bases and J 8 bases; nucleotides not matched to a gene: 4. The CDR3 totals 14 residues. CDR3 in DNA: TGCGCCAGCAGCCAAGAGTCTAGCGGCGATGAGCAGTTCTTC. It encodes CASSQESSGDEQFF.

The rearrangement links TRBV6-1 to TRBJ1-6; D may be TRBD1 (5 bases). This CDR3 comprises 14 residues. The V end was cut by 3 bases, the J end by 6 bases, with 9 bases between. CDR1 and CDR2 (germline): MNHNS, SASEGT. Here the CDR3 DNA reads TGTGCCAGCAGTGAGCACAGGTCTAATTCACCCCTCCACTTT. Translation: CASSEHRSNSPLHF.

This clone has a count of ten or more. As DNA, the CDR3 is TGTGCCAGTAGTATGGGATACAGGGACGGGGCTTTCTTT. It codes for CASSMGYRDGAFF. This chain uses TRBV19 with TRBJ1-1; TRBD1 might be the D (6 bases). Trimming removed 3 bases from V and 11 bases from J, with 16 bases in between. The CDR3 runs 13 residues. CDR1 is LNHDA, CDR2 SQIVND, per germline (reference sequence).

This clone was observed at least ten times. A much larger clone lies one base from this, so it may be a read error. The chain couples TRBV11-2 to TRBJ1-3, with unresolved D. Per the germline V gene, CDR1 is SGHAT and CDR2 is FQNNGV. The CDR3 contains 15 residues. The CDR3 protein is CAGSRSVDSGNTIYF. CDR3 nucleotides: TGTGCCGGCAGCCGTTCGGTTGACTCTGGAAACACCATATATTTT.

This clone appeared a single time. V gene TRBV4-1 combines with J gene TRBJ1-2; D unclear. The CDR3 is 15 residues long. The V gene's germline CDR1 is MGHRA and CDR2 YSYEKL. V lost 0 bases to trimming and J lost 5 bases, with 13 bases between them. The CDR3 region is CASSQDSSVVYGYTF. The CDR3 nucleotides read TGCGCCAGCAGCCAAGACTCGTCAGTGGTATATGGCTACACCTTC.

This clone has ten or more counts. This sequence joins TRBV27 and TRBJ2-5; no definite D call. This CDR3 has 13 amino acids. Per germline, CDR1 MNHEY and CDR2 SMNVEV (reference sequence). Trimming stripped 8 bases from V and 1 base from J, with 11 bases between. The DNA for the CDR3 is TGTGCCAGCGCTCGGGTCGTCCAAGAGACCCAGTACTTC. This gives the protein CASARVVQETQYF.

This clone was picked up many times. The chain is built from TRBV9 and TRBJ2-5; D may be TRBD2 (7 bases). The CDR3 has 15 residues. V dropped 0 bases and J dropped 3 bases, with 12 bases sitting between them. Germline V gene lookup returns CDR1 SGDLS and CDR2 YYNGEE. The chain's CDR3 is CASSVDQGREETQYF. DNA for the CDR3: TGTGCCAGCAGCGTAGATCAGGGGAGGGAAGAGACCCAGTACTTC.

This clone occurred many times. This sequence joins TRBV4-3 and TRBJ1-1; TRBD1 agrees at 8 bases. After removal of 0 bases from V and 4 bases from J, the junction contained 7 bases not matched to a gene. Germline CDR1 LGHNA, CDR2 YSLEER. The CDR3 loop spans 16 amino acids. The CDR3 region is CASSQEWGTGGTEAFF. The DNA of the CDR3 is TGCGCCAGCAGCCAAGAGTGGGGGACAGGTGGCACTGAAGCTTTCTTT.

The CDR3 region has the DNA TGCAGTGCTGTCGGTACAGGGGGCACAGATACGCAGTATTTT. It encodes CSAVGTGGTDTQYF. The chain has TRBV20-1 and TRBJ2-3; TRBD1 matches 7 bases. The CDR3 extends over 14 amino acids. V dropped 5 bases and J dropped 1; count of bases not matched to a gene: 6. CDR1 is DFQATT and CDR2 is SNEGSKA in the germline V gene (reference sequence).

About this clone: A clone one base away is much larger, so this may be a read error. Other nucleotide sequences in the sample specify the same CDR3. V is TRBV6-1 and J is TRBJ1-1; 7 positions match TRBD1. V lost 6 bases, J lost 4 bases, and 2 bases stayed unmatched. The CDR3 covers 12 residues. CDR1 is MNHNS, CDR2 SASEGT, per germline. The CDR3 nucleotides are TGTGCCAGCAGACCAGGGGGCACTGAAGCTTTCTTT. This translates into CASRPGGTEAFF.

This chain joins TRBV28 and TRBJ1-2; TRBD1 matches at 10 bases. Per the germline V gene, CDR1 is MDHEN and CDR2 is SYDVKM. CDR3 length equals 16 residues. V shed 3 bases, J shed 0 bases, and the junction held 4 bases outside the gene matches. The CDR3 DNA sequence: TGTGCCAGCAGTTTTGACAGGGGGCGAGCTAACTATGGCTACACCTTC. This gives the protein CASSFDRGRANYGYTF.

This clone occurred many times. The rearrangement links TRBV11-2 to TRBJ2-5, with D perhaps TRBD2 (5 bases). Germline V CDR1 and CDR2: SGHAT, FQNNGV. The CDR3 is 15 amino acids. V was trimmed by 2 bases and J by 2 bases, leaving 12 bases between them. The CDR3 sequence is CASSLSSPGQETQYF. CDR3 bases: TGTGCCAGCAGCTTATCCTCTCCGGGGCAAGAGACCCAGTACTTC.

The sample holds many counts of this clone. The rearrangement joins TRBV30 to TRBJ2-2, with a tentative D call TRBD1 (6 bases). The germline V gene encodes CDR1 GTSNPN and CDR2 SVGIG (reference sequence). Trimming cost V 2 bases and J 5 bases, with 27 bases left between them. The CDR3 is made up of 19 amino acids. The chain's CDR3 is CAWSSIWGPAGDRTGELFF. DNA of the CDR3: TGTGCCTGGAGTTCCATTTGGGGCCCAGCAGGGGACCGAACCGGGGAGCTGTTTTTT.

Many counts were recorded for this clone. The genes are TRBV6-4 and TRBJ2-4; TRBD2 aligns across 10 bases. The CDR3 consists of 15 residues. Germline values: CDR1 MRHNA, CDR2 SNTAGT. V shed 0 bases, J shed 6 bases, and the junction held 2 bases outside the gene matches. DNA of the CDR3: TGTGCCAGCAGTGACTCCAGCGGGGGGGCAAACATTCAGTACTTC. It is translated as CASSDSSGGANIQYF.

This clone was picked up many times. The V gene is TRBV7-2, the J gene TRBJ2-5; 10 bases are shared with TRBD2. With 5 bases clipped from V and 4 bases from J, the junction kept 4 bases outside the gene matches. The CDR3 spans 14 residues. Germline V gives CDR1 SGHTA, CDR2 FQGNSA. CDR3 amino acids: CASSPSGGAETQYF. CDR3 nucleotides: TGTGCCAGCAGCCCGAGCGGGGGGGCAGAGACCCAGTACTTC.

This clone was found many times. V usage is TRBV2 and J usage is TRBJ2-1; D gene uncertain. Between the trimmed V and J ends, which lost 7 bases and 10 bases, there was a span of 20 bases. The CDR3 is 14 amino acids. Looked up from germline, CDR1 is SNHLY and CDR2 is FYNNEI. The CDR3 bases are TGTGCCAGCACAGTGGGCCCTCCCGGCAGAGAGCAGTTCTTC. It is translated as CASTVGPPGREQFF.

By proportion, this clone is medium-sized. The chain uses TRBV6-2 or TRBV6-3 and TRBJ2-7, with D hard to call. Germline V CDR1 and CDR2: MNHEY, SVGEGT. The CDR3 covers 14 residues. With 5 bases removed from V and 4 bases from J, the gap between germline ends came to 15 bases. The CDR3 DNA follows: TGTGCCAGCAGTCCGGACGGTTCCCATTACGAGCAGTACTTC. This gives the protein CASSPDGSHYEQYF.

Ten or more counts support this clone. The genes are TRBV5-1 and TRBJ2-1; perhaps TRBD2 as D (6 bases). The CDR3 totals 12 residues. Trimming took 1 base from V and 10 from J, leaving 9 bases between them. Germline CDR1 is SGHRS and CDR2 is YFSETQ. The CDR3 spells CASSLLGGEQFF. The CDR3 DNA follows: TGCGCCAGCAGCTTGTTGGGAGGAGAGCAGTTCTTC.

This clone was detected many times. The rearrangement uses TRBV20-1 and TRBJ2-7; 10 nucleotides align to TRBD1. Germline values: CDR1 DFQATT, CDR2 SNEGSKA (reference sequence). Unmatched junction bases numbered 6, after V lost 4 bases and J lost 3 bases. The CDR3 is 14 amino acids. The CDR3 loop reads CSAKDRGLDYEQYF. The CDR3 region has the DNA TGCAGTGCTAAAGACAGGGGGCTAGACTACGAGCAGTACTTC.